This TCR beta chain was documented in a study of cytomegalovirus exposure and HLA in healthy donors. Findings and caveats of the study: Immune exposure information available was restricted to CMV serostatus. HLA-A and HLA-B allele assignments for most subjects were reportedly predicted accurately using TCR beta sequences.

A multiplex PCR was run with 60 Vbeta primers and 13 Jbeta primers. The repertoire was sequenced with immunoSEQ multiplex PCR; TCRdb's copy has only in-frame clones and lacks some. The table includes some 140,000 clones, 75% to 85% detected once. Regarding donors, all were healthy bone marrow donors. About this clone itself: Its specificity is unknown.

Germline lookup yields CDR1 SNHLY and CDR2 FYNNEI. V shed 10 bases and J shed 2 bases, with 12 bases lying between them. There are 12 residues in the CDR3. Sequenced sample: PBMCs. The TCR comes from a woman aged 40 to 50 in good health and CMV-seropositive. This chain connects TRBV2 to TRBJ2-7, with a tentative D call TRBD1 (6 bases). CDR3 loop: CATRDTTYEQYF. Written as DNA, the CDR3 is TGTGCCACCCGGGACACAACCTACGAGCAGTACTTC.